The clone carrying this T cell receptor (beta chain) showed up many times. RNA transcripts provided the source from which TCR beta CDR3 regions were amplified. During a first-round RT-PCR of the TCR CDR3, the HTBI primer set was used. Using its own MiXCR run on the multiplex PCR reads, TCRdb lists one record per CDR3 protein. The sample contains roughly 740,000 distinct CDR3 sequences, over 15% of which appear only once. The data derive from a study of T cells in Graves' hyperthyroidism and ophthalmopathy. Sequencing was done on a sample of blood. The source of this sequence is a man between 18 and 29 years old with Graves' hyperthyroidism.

DNA of the CDR3: TGTGCCAGCCGAACAGACAACTACGAGCAGTACTTC. Residues: CASRTDNYEQYF. The rearrangement joins TRBV2 to TRBJ2-7; D is unclear. There are 12 residues in the CDR3. Trimming shortened V by 8 bases and J by 3 bases, and 11 bases separated the two germline ends. Looked up from germline, CDR1 is SNHLY and CDR2 is FYNNEI.